The 14 T cell receptor beta chains below all came from one sample that was sequenced in a study of graft-versus-host responses after intestinal transplantation. Sequencing was performed with immunoSEQ multiplex PCR; in TCRdb, only in-frame clones are kept and a portion is missing. The sample holds more than 90,000 clones, over 80% seen once. No antigens are known for them. The material was unstimulated CD8+ T cells sorted from spleen or lymph node cells, obtained before intestinal transplant. All receptors come from a human donor who received an intestinal transplant.

The genes are TRBV5-8 and TRBJ2-7; 7 nucleotides align to TRBD2. The CDR3 runs 15 residues. The V and J ends lost 4 bases and 0 bases, in that order; junction bases with no gene match: 7. CDR1 is SGHTS and CDR2 is YDEGEE in the germline V gene. CDR3 coding DNA: TGTGCCAGCAGCACCGGACTAGGGAGCTCCTACGAGCAGTACTTC. It specifies CASSTGLGSSYEQYF.

The V call is TRBV5-1, the J call TRBJ1-1, with D maybe TRBD1 (5 bases). The V end was cut by 4 bases, the J end by 7 bases, with 11 bases between. The CDR3 loop spans 12 amino acids. Germline CDR1 reads SGHRS; CDR2 reads YFSETQ. DNA for the CDR3: TGCGCCAGCAGCCTCGGGGGAGATGAAGCTTTCTTT. This translates into CASSLGGDEAFF.

With respect to this clone: Other DNA sequences from this sample encode an identical CDR3 as well. The chain links TRBV19 to TRBJ1-1, with a weak D call TRBD1 (6 bases). The CDR3 length is 14 residues. Germline CDR1 is LNHDA and CDR2 is SQIVND (reference sequence). V dropped 3 bases and J dropped 0 bases, with 8 bases sitting between them. In DNA, the CDR3 is TGTGCCAGTAGTATTACAGGGATGAACACTGAAGCTTTCTTT. This gives the protein CASSITGMNTEAFF.

The chain has TRBV9 and TRBJ2-5; 7 nucleotides agree with TRBD2. The length of the CDR3 is 13 residues. J gave up 4 bases and V 3 bases, and 3 bases lay outside the gene matches. CDR1 SGDLS and CDR2 YYNGEE come from the germline V gene. CDR3 protein: CASSGTSAETQYF. CDR3 bases: TGTGCCAGCAGCGGTACTAGCGCAGAGACCCAGTACTTC.

The chain couples TRBV9 to TRBJ2-2, with TRBD2 matching over 9 bases. Germline trimming cut 0 bases from V and 5 bases from J; bases unmatched to any gene: 11. This CDR3 comprises 18 residues. In germline, CDR1 is SGDLS, CDR2 YYNGEE. The DNA of the CDR3 is TGTGCCAGCAGCGTAGAATTAGCGGGGGACTACAAGACCGGGGAGCTGTTTTTT. As protein: CASSVELAGDYKTGELFF. Based on the CDR3 plus reference TRBV9 and TRBJ2-2, the full variable domain is DSGVTQTPKHLITATGQRVTLRCSPRSGDLSVYWYQQSLDQGLQFLIQYYNGEERAKGNILERFSAQQFPDLHSELNLSSLELGDSALYFCASSVELAGDYKTGELFFGEGSRLTVL.

Note on this clone: At the DNA level, this CDR3 is encoded by other sequences in the same sample as well. CDR3 protein: CASSLGTDYEQYF. CDR3 nucleotides: TGTGCCAGCAGCTTAGGGACAGACTACGAGCAGTACTTC. The chain recombines TRBV5-6 with TRBJ2-7, with 7 bases aligning to TRBD1. Per the germline V gene, CDR1 is SGHDT and CDR2 is YYEEEE. J gave up 3 bases and V 2 bases, and 2 bases lay outside the gene matches. The CDR3 runs 13 residues.

Only a few counts were recorded for this clone. The chain combines TRBV19 with TRBJ1-1; 9 bases align to TRBD1. CDR1 and CDR2 (germline): LNHDA, SQIVND (reference sequence). V lost 3 bases and J lost 4; bases outside the gene matches: 3. The length of the CDR3 is 14 residues. The CDR3 loop is CASSMGQGTTEAFF. CDR3 in DNA: TGTGCCAGTAGTATGGGACAGGGTACCACTGAAGCTTTCTTT.

This rearrangement joins TRBV6-5 to TRBJ2-2, with 11 bases aligning to TRBD1. The CDR3 covers 15 residues. Germline V gives CDR1 MNHEY, CDR2 SVGAGI. The V gene end was trimmed by 4 bases and the J gene end by 5 bases; junction bases not matched to a gene: 3. The CDR3 DNA sequence: TGTGCCAGCAGTTGGACAGGGGGCCAAACCGGGGAGCTGTTTTTT. This sequence encodes CASSWTGGQTGELFF.

The CDR3: CATSSYRGFSYGYTF. The CDR3 DNA sequence: TGTGCCACCAGCAGTTACAGGGGGTTTAGCTATGGCTACACCTTC. V usage is TRBV15 and J usage is TRBJ1-2, with 8 nucleotides matching TRBD1. This CDR3 comprises 15 residues. J was trimmed by 4 bases and V by 3 bases; bases with no gene match: 7. In germline, CDR1 is LNHNV, CDR2 YYDKDF (reference sequence).

The chain carries TRBV13 and TRBJ2-1; TRBD2 aligns across 12 bases. The CDR3 is made up of 15 amino acids. In germline, CDR1 is PRHDT, CDR2 FYEKMQ (reference sequence). V gave up 4 bases and J gave up 3 bases; unmatched junction bases: 1. The CDR3 coding sequence is TGTGCCAGCAGCTGGACTAGCGGGGACTACAATGAGCAGTTCTTC. Translated, it gives CASSWTSGDYNEQFF. Using reference TRBV13 and TRBJ2-1 for the parts outside the CDR3, the full variable domain is AAGVIQSPRHLIKEKRETATLKCYPIPRHDTVYWYQQGPGQDPQFLISFYEKMQSDKGSIPDRFSAQQFSDYHSELNMSSLELGDSALYFCASSWTSGDYNEQFFGPGTRLTVL.

CDR3 DNA sequence: TGTGCCTGGGAGGGCGATAACTATGGCTACACCTTC. It translates to CAWEGDNYGYTF. This rearrangement joins TRBV30 to TRBJ1-2; no reliable D call. Germline CDR1 and CDR2: GTSNPN and SVGIG (reference sequence). Trimming cost V 5 bases and J 1 base, with 8 bases left between them. The CDR3 extends over 12 amino acids.

A note on this clone: This sample includes further DNA sequences coding for the same CDR3. The V gene is TRBV4-1, the J gene TRBJ1-5; 8 positions agree with TRBD1. CDR1 is MGHRA and CDR2 is YSYEKL in the germline V gene. V was clipped by 3 bases and J by 2 bases; unmatched bases: 3. The CDR3 totals 15 residues. CDR3 in amino acids: CASSQAGQGNQPQHF. CDR3 sequence (DNA): TGCGCCAGCAGCCAGGCGGGACAGGGCAATCAGCCCCAGCATTTT.

This clone was seen just once. The V gene is TRBV5-6, the J gene TRBJ2-7, with D perhaps matching TRBD2 (6 bases). The CDR3 spans 14 residues. The V end was cut by 1 base, the J end by 5 bases, with 13 bases between. Looked up from germline, CDR1 is SGHDT and CDR2 is YYEEEE. CDR3 sequence reads: CASSLTGSPHEQYF. As DNA, the CDR3 is TGTGCCAGCAGCTTGACCGGGAGCCCCCACGAGCAGTACTTC.

The chain joins TRBV6-5 to TRBJ1-6, with 8 nucleotides matching TRBD1. The CDR3 is made up of 15 amino acids. The ends lost 6 bases at V and 9 bases at J; junction bases unmatched: 10. The germline gives CDR1 MNHEY, CDR2 SVGAGI. The CDR3 sequence is CASRPGSGGISPLHF. The CDR3 DNA reads as TGTGCCAGCAGGCCAGGATCAGGGGGCATTTCACCCCTCCACTTT.